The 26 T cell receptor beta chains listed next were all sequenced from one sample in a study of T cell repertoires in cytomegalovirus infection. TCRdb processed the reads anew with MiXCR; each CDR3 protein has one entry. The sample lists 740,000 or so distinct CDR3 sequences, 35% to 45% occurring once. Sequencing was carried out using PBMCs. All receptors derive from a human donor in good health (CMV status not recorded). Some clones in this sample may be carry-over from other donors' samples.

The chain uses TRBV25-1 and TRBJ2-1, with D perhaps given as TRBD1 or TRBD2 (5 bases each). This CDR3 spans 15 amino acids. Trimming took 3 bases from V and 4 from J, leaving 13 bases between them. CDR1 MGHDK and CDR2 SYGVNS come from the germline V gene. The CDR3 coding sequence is TGTGCCAGCAGTGATACCCGGGACCAGTACAATGAGCAGTTCTTC. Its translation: CASSDTRDQYNEQFF.

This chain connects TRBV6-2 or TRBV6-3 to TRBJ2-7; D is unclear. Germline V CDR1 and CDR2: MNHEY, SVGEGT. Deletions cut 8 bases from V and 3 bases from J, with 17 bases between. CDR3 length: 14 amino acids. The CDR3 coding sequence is TGTGCCAGCCAGAATGGCGGCTCCAACTACGAGCAGTACTTC. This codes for CASQNGGSNYEQYF.

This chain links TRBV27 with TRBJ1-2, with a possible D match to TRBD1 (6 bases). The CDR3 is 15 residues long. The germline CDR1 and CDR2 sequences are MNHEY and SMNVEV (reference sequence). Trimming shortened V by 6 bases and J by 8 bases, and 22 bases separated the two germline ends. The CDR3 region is CASSQSPQGAGGYTF. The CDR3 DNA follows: TGTGCCAGCAGCCAATCCCCACAGGGTGCCGGGGGCTACACCTTC.

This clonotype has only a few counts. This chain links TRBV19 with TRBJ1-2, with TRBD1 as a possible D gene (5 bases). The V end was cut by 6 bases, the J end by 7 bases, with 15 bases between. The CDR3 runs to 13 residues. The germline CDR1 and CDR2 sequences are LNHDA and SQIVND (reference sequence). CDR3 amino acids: CASSPSLGGGYTF. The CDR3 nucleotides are TGTGCCAGTAGCCCGTCCTTGGGGGGTGGCTACACCTTC.

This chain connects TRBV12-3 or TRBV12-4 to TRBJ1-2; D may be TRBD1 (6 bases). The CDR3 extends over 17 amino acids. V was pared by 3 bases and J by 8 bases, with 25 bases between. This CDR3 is CASSFWGVMSGERGYTF. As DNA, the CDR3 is TGTGCCAGCAGTTTTTGGGGGGTAATGTCAGGGGAGCGAGGCTACACCTTC.

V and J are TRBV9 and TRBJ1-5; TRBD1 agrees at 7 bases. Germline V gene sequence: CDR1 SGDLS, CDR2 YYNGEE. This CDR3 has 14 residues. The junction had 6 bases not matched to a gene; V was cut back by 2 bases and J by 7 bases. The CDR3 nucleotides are TGTGCCAGCAGCGTGACAGGGAGCTACCAGCCCCAGCATTTT. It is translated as CASSVTGSYQPQHF.

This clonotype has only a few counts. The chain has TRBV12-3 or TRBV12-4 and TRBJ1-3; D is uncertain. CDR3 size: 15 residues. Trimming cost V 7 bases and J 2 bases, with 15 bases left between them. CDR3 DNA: TGTGCCAGCACGTTCCGGACGGGCACTGGAAACACCATATATTTT. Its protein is CASTFRTGTGNTIYF.

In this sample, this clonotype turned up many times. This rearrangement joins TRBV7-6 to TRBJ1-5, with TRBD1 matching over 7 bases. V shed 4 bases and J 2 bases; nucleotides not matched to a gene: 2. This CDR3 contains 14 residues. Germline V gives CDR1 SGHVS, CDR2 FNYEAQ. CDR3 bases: TGTGCCAGCAGCTCCGGACAGGGCAATCAGCCCCAGCATTTT. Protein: CASSSGQGNQPQHF.

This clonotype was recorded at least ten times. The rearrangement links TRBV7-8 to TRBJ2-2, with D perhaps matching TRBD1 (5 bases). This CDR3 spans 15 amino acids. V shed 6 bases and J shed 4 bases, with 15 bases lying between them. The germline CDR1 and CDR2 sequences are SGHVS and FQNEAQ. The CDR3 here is CASRLQVAVTGELFF. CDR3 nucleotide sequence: TGTGCCAGCAGACTACAGGTGGCGGTCACCGGGGAGCTGTTTTTT.

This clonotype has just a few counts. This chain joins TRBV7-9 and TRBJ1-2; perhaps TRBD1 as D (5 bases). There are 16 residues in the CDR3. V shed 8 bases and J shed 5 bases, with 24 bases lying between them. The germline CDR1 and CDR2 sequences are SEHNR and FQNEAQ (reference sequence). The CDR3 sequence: CASSSSPQGGEYGYTF. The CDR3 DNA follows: TGTGCCAGCTCCTCCTCCCCCCAGGGAGGAGAGTATGGCTACACCTTC.

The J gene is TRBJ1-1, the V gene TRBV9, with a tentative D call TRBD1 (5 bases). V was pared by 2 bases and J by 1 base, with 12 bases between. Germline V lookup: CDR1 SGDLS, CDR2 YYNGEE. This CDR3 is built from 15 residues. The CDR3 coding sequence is TGTGCCAGCAGCGTGACGGGTGGGGGGAACACTGAAGCTTTCTTT. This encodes CASSVTGGGNTEAFF.

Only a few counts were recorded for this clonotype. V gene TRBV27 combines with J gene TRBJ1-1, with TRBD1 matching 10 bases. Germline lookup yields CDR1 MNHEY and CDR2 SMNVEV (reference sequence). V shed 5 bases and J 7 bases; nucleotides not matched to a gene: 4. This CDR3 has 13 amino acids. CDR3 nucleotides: TGTGCCAGCAGTCCCGACAGGGGGCTTGAAGCTTTCTTT. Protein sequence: CASSPDRGLEAFF.

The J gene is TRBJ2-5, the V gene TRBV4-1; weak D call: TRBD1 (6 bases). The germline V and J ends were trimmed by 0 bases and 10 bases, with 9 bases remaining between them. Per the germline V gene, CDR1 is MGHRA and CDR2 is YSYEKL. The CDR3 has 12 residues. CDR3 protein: CASSQDWGHQYF. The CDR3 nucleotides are TGCGCCAGCAGCCAAGATTGGGGACACCAGTACTTC.

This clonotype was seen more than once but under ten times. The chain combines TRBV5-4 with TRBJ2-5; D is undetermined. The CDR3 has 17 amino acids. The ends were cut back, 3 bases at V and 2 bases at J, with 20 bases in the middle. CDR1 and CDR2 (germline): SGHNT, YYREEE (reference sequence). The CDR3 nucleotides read TGTGCCAGCAGCTCGGCGTTAAACCCCTCCTTTCAAGAGACCCAGTACTTC. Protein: CASSSALNPSFQETQYF. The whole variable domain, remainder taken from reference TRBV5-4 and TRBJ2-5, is ETGVTQSPTHLIKTRGQQVTLRCSSQSGHNTVSWYQQALGQGPQFIFQYYREEENGRGNFPPRFSGLQFPNYSSELNVNALELDDSALYLCASSSALNPSFQETQYFGPGTRLLVL.

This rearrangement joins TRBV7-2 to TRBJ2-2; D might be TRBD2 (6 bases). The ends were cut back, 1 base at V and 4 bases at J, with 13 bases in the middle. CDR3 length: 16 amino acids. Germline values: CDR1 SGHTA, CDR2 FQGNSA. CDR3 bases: TGTGCCAGCAGCTTAGTTACGGGAGCAAGCACCGGGGAGCTGTTTTTT. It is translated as CASSLVTGASTGELFF.

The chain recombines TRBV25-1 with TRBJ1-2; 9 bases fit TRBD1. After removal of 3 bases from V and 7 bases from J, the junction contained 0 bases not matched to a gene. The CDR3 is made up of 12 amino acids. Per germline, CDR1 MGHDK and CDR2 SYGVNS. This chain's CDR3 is CASSETGGGYTF. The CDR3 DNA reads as TGTGCCAGCAGTGAGACAGGGGGTGGCTACACCTTC.

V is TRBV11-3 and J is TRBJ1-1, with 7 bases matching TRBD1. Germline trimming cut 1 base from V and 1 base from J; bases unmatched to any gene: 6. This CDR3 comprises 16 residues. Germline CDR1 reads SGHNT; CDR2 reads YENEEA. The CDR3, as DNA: TGTGCCAGCAGCTTAGGTGGAGGGGGCACGAACACTGAAGCTTTCTTT. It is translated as CASSLGGGGTNTEAFF. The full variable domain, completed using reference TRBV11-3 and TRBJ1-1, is EAGVVQSPRYKIIEKKQPVAFWCNPISGHNTLYWYLQNLGQGPELLIRYENEEAVDDSQLPKDRFSAERLKGVDSTLKIQPAELGDSAVYLCASSLGGGGTNTEAFFGQGTRLTVV.

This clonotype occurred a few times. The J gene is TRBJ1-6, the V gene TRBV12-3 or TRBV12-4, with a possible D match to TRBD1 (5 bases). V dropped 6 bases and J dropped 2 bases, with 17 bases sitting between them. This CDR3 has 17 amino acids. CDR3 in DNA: TGTGCCAGCAGAAGAACGAGGGGACTCACCTATAATTCACCCCTCCACTTT. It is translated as CASRRTRGLTYNSPLHF.

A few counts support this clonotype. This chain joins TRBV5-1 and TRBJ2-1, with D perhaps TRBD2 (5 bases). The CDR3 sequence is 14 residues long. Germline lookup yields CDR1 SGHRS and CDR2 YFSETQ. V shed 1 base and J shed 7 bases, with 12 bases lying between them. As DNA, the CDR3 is TGCGCCAGCAGCTTGACCCGCACGGGGAATGAGCAGTTCTTC. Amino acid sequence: CASSLTRTGNEQFF.

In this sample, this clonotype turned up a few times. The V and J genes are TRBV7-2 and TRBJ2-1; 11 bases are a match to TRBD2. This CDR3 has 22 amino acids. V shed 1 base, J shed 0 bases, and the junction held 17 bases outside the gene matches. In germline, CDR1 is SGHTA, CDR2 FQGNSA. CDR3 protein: CASSLVVLAGALQPSSYNEQFF. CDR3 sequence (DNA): TGTGCCAGCAGCTTAGTCGTACTAGCGGGAGCCCTACAACCCTCCTCCTACAATGAGCAGTTCTTC.

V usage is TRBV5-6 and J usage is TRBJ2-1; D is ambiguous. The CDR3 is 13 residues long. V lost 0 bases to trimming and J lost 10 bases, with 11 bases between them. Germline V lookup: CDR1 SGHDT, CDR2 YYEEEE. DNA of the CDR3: TGTGCCAGCAGCTTGGCGGGCCAGAGAGAGCAGTTCTTC. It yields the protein CASSLAGQREQFF.

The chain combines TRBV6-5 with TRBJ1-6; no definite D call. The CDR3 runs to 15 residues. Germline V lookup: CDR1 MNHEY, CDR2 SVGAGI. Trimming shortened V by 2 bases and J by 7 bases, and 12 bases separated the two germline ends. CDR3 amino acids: CASSYAAGENSPLHF. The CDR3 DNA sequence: TGTGCCAGCAGTTACGCGGCAGGAGAAAATTCACCCCTCCACTTT.

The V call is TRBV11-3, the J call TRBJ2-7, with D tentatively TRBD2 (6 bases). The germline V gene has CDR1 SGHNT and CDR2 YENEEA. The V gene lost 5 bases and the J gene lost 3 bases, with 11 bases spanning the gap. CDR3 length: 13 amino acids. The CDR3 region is CASSHGGVYEQYF. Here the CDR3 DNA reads TGTGCCAGCAGCCATGGAGGGGTCTACGAGCAGTACTTC.

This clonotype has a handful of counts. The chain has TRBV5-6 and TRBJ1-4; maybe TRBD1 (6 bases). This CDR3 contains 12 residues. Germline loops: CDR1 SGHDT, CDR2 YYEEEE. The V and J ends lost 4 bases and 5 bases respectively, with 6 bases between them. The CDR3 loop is CASSGQNEKLFF. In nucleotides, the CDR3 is TGTGCCAGCAGCGGACAGAATGAAAAACTGTTTTTT.

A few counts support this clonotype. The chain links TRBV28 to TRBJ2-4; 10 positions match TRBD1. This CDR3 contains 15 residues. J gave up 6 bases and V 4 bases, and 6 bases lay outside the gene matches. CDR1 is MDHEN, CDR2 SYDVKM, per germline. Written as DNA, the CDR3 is TGTGCCAGCAGTTCTCCGGGACAGGGGTCAAACATTCAGTACTTC. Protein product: CASSSPGQGSNIQYF.

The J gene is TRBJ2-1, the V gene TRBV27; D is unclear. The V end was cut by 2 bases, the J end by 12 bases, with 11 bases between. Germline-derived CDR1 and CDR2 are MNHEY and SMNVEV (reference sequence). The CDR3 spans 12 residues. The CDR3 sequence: CASSLDARRQFF. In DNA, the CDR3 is TGTGCCAGCAGTTTAGACGCCCGCCGGCAGTTCTTC.